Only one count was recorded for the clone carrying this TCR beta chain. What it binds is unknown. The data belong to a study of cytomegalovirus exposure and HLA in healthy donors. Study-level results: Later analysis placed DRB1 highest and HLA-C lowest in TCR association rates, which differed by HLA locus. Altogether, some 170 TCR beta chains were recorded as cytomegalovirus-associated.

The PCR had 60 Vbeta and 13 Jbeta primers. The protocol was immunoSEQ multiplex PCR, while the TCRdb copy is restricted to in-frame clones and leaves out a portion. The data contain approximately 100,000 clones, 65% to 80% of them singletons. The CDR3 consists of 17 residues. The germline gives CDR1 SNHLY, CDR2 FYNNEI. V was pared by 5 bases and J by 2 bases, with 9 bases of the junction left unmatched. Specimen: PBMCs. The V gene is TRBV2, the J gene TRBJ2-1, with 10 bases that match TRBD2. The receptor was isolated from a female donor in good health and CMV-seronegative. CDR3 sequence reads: CASSFSGGKYAYNEQFF. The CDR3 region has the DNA TGTGCCAGCAGTTTTAGCGGGGGGAAGTACGCCTACAATGAGCAGTTCTTC.